This TCR beta chain was sequenced for a study of cytomegalovirus exposure and HLA in healthy donors. Regarding the study as a whole: TRBV6-2, TRBV6-3 and some other V segments were excluded as indistinguishable.

With regard to this clone: Its antigen remains unidentified.

PCR primers comprised 60 Vbeta and 13 Jbeta primers. The table came from immunoSEQ multiplex PCR; TCRdb's copy has only in-frame clones and leaves some out. The table records tens of thousands of clones, around 77% of them present only once. V trimming: 2 bases; J trimming: 2 bases; junction bases outside the gene matches: 14. The CDR3 covers 18 residues. Germline V gives CDR1 LNHDA, CDR2 SQIVND (reference sequence). The sequencing sample was made of PBMCs. The clonotype was recovered from a man under 40 in good health and CMV-seronegative. This rearrangement joins TRBV19 to TRBJ1-1, with TRBD1 identical over 7 bases. The CDR3 DNA reads TGTGCCAGTAGTATATACGGAGGGGCCAACAGGGGCAACACTGAAGCTTTCTTT. Protein product: CASSIYGGANRGNTEAFF.